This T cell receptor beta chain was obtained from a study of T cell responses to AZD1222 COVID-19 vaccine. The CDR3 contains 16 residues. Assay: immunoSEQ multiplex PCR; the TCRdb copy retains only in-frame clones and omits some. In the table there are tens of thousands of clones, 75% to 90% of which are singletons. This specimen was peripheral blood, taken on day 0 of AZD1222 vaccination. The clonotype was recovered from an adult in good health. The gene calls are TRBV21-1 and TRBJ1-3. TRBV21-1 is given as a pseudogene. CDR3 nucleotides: TGTGCCAGCAGCAACCCTCTACTGAGCTCTGGAAACACCATATATTTT. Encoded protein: CASSNPLLSSGNTIYF.